The entry that follows covers one T cell receptor beta chain sequence. Its antigen is unidentified. Germline-derived CDR1 and CDR2 are MGHRA and YSYEKL. The CDR3 is 15 amino acids. The V gene end was trimmed by 2 bases and the J gene end by 4 bases; junction bases not matched to a gene: 7. TCRB transcripts that were expressed got sequenced, as all of the isolated RNA had been reverse transcribed. Profiled with immunoSEQ multiplex PCR; TCRdb holds only in-frame clones, not every one. The table lists 250,000 to 300,000 clones, 24% of them singletons. Sorting that relied on CD45RO/CCR7/CD25/CD127/CD95/CD27 yielded CD4+ naive, central memory, regulatory and stem cell-like memory cells. This entry belongs to a study of beta chain features in type 1 diabetes. Findings of the study overall: Junctions at VDJ sites from type 1 diabetes patients had fewer insertions and more deletions. Moderate but significant shortening of TCRB CDR3s was recorded in all four CD4+ subsets from Type 1 diabetes patients. The study found that naive, central memory and Treg TCRB repertoires appeared more similar in patients than in healthy donors. Patients and controls would be equally affected if PCR favored shorter templates.

The sequenced sample was naive CD4+ T cells from blood. This TCR was sampled from a woman under 40 with type 1 diabetes. The chain combines TRBV4-1 with TRBJ1-2; 7 nucleotides agree with TRBD1. CDR3 amino acids: CASSQSTGIGYGYTF. The CDR3 nucleotides are TGCGCCAGCAGCCAATCGACAGGGATCGGCTATGGCTACACCTTC.